This is a list of T cell receptor beta chains from one sample in a study of OX40 agonist ivuxolimab in advanced cancers. Assay: immunoSEQ multiplex PCR; the TCRdb copy retains only in-frame clones and omits some. The repertoire has about 83,000 clones, about 89% of them found once; the top ten carry 8.4%. Here the sequenced sample was CD4+ or CD8+ T cells sorted from blood, taken in a trial of the OX40 agonist ivuxolimab. The receptor source for this set is an adult with an advanced solid tumor such as melanoma, head and neck, liver or kidney cancer. Each CDR3 is given with its conserved first and last residue. The D gene is left open where the match is weak. Size is stated for part of the rows, as once, few or many counts, or as a class when the clone is expanded.

j_gene | v_gene | abundance | d_gene | CDR3nt | CDR3aa
TRBJ2-1 | TRBV30 | NA | NA | TGTGCCTGGAGTGTAGCGGTAGATGAGCAGTTCTTC | CAWSVAVDEQFF
TRBJ1-5 | TRBV27 | NA | NA | TGTGCCAGCAGTTTGCGGGCGGGGTCTCAGCCCCAGCATTTT | CASSLRAGSQPQHF
TRBJ2-7 | TRBV27 | few | TRBD1 | TGTGCCAGCAGTGTGACAGGGTTCGAGCAGTACTTC | CASSVTGFEQYF
TRBJ2-1 | TRBV13 | NA | NA | TGTGCCAGCAGCTTATTAGGAGGGCGGTCCAATGAGCAGTTCTTC | CASSLLGGRSNEQFF
TRBJ2-3 | TRBV5-6 | NA | TRBD2 | TGTGCCAGCAGCTCCGGCGGACTAGCGGGAGGGCGAGACACAGATACGCAGTATTTT | CASSSGGLAGGRDTDTQYF
TRBJ2-3 | TRBV7-9 | NA | NA | TGTGCCAGCGCGCGTTTGGCAGGGGCTACTCTTACGCAGTATTTT | CASARLAGATLTQYF
TRBJ2-1 | TRBV11-3 | NA | TRBD2 | TGTGCCAGCAGCTTAATCGCTAGCGGGGGAATTAATGAGCAGTTCTTC | CASSLIASGGINEQFF
TRBJ2-1 | TRBV7-9 | once | TRBD2 | TGTGCCAGCGGGAGGGCCTTTCAGGATGAGCAGTTCTTC | CASGRAFQDEQFF
TRBJ1-2 | TRBV28 | NA | TRBD1 | TGTGCCAGCAGTCCTCAAAAGGGGGCGAGGGTCTATGGCTACACCTTC | CASSPQKGARVYGYTF
TRBJ2-1 | TRBV28 | NA | NA | TGTGCCAGCAGTTTAGGGGGAGGCAATGAGCAGTTCTTC | CASSLGGGNEQFF
TRBJ1-1 | TRBV4-3 | once | NA | TGCGCCAGCAGCCTCTACCTATGGGGGACTGAAGCTTTCTTT | CASSLYLWGTEAFF
TRBJ2-4 | TRBV4-3 | NA | NA | TGCGCCAGCAGCCAAGATCCCTCTGGCATTCAGTACTTC | CASSQDPSGIQYF
TRBJ1-5 | TRBV5-6 | NA | NA | TGTGCCAGCAGCTTGATGGGAGGGGTTAGCAATCAGCCCCAGCATTTT | CASSLMGGVSNQPQHF